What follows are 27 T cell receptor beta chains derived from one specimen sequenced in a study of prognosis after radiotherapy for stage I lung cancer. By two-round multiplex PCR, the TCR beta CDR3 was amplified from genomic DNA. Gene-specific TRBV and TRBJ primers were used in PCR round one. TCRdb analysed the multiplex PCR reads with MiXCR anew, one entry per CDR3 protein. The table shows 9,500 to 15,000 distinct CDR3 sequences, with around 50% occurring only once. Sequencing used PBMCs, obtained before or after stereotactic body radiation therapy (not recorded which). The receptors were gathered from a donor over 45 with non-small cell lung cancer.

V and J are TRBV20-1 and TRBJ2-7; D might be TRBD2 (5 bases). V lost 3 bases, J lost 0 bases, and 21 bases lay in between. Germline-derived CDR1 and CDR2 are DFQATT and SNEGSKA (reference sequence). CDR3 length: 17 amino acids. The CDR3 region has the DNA TGCAGTGCTAGGAAGTCTAGCTGGAGGTCGTGCTCCTACGAGCAGTACTTC. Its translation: CSARKSSWRSCSYEQYF.

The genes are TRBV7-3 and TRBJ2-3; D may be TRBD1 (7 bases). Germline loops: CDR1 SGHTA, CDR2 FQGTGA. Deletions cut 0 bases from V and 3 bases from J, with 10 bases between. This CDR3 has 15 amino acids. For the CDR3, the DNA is TGTGCCAGCAGCTTAACCGCAGGGGGGACAGATACGCAGTATTTT. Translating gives CASSLTAGGTDTQYF. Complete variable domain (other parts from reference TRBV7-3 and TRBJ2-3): GAGVSQTPSNKVTEKGKYVELRCDPISGHTALYWYRQSLGQGPEFLIYFQGTGAADDSGLPNDRFFAVRPEGSVSTLKIQRTERGDSAVYLCASSLTAGGTDTQYFGPGTRLTVL.

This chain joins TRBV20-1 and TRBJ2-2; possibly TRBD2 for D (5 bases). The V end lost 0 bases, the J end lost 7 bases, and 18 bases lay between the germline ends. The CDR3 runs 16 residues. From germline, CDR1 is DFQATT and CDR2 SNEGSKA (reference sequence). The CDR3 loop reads CSARDLTGWPGGELFF. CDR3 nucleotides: TGCAGTGCTAGAGATCTCACGGGATGGCCTGGCGGGGAGCTGTTTTTT.

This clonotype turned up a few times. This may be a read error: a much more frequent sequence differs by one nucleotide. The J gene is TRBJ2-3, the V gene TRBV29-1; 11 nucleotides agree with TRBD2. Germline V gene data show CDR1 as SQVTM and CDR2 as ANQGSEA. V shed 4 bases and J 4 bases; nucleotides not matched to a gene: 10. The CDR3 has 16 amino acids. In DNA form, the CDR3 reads TGCAGCGTTGGCACCTTAGCGGGAGGGCCCCCAGATACGCAGTATTTT. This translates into CSVGTLAGGPPDTQYF.

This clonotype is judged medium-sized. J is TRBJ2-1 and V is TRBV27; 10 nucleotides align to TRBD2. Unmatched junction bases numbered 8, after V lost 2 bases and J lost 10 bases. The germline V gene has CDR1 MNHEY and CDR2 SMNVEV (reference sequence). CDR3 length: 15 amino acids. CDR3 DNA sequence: TGTGCCAGCAGTTTAGGTCTAGCGGGAGTCGGGGAGCAGTTCTTC. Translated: CASSLGLAGVGEQFF.

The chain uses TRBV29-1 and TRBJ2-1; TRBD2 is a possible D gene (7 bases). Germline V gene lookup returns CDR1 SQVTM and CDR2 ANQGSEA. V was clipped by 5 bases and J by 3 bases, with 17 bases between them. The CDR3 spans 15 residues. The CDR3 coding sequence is TGCAGCGTTTTGGGGGGGCTAATGGGCTACAATGAGCAGTTCTTC. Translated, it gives CSVLGGLMGYNEQFF.

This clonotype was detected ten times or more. The CDR3 DNA reads TGTGCCAGCAGCCAAGCCCAGCAGAAGGGCGAGCAGTACTTC. Translation: CASSQAQQKGEQYF. The chain links TRBV3-1 to TRBJ2-7; D is undetermined. V was clipped by 1 base and J by 6 bases, with 13 bases between them. Looked up from germline, CDR1 is LGHDT and CDR2 is YNNKEL (reference sequence). The length of the CDR3 is 14 residues.

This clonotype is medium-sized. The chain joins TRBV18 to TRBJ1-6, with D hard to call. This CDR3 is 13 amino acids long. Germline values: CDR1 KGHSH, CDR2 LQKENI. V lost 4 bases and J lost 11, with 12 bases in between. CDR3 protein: CASSLTQNTPLHF. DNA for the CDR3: TGTGCCAGCTCACTAACTCAAAATACACCCCTCCACTTT. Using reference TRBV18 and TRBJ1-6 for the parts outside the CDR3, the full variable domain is NAGVMQNPRHLVRRRGQEARLRCSPMKGHSHVYWYRQLPEEGLKFMVYLQKENIIDESGMPKERFSAEFPKEGPSILRIQQVVRGDSAAYFCASSLTQNTPLHFGNGTRLTVT.

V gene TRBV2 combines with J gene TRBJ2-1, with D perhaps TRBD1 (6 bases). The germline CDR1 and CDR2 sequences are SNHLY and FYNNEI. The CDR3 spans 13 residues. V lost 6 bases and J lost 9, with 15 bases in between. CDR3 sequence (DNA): TGTGCCAGCAGGGGGGACAACTCCGCTGAGCAGTTCTTC. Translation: CASRGDNSAEQFF.

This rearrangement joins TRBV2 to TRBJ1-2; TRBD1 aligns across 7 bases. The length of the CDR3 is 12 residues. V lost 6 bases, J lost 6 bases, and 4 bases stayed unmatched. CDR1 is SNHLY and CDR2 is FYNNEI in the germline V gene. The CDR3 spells CASRLDRHGYTF. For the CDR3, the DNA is TGTGCCAGCAGGTTGGACAGGCATGGCTACACCTTC.

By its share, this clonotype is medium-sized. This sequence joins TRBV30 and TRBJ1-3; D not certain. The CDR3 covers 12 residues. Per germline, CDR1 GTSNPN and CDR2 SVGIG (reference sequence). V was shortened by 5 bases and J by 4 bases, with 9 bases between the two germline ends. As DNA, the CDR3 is TGTGCCTGGGACATATCGGGAAACACCATATATTTT. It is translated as CAWDISGNTIYF.

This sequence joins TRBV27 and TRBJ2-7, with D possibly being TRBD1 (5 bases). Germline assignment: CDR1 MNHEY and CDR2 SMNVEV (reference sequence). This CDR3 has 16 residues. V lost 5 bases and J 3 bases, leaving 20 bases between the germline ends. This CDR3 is CASSPRWGPERYEQYF. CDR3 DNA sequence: TGTGCCAGCAGTCCGAGGTGGGGCCCAGAACGCTACGAGCAGTACTTC.

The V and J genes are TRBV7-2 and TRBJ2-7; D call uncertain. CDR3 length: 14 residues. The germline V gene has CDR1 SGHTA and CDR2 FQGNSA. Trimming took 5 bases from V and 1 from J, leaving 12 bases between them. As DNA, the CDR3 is TGTGCCAGCAGCCTCCGGTACACATCCTACGAGCAGTACTTC. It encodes CASSLRYTSYEQYF.

This CDR3 is CASSFDRNYGYTF. The CDR3 coding sequence is TGTGCCAGCAGCTTCGACAGGAACTATGGCTACACCTTC. This chain joins TRBV5-5 and TRBJ1-2, with a possible D match to TRBD1 (6 bases). This CDR3 contains 13 residues. The germline V and J ends were trimmed by 2 bases and 2 bases, with 7 bases remaining between them. CDR1 is SGHKS, CDR2 YYEKEE, per germline (reference sequence).

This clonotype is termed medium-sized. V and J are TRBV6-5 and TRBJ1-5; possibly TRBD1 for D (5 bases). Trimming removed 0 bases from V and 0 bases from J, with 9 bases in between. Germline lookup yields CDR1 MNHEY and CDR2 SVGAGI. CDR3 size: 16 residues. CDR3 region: CASSYSGLYSNQPQHF. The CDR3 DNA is TGTGCCAGCAGTTACTCGGGGCTCTATAGCAATCAGCCCCAGCATTTT.

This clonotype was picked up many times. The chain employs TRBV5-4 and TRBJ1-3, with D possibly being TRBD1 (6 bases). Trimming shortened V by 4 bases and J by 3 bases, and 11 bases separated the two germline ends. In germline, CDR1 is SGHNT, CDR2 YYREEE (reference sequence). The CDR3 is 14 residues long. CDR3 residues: CASSSGQLGNTIYF. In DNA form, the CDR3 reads TGTGCCAGCAGCAGTGGACAGCTTGGAAACACCATATATTTT.

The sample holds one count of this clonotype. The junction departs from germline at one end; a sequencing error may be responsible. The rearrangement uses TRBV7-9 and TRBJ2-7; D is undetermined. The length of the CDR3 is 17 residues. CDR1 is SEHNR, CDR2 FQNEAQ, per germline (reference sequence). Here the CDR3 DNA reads TGTGTCAGCAGCCCTCCGCCCCGGGCAGCTAGTTCGGTAGAGCAGTACTTC. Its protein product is CVSSPPPRAASSVEQYF.

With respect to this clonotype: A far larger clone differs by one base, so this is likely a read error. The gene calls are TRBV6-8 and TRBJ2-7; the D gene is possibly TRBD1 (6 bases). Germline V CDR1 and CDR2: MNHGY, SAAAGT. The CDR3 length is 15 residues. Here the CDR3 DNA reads TGTGCCAGCAGAAAACCAGGGGACCATACCTACGATCAGTACTTC. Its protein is CASRKPGDHTYDQYF.

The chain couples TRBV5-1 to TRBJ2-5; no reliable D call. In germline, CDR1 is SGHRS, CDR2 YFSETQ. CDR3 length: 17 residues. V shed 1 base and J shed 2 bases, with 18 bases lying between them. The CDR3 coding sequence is TGCGCCAGCAGCTTGTTTGCGGCGCCCGGCAGTCAAGAGACCCAGTACTTC. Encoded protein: CASSLFAAPGSQETQYF.

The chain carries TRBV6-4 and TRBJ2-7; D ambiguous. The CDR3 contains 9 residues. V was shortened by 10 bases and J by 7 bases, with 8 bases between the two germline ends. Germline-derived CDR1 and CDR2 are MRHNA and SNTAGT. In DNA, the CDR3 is TGTGCCATTGGACGTGAGCAGTACTTC. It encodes CAIGREQYF.

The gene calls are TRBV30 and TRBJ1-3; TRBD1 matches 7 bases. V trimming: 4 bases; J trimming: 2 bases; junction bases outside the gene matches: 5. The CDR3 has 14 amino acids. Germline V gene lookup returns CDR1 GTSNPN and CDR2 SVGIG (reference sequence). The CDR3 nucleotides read TGTGCCTGGAAAACAGGGGATCCTGGAAACACCATATATTTT. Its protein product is CAWKTGDPGNTIYF.

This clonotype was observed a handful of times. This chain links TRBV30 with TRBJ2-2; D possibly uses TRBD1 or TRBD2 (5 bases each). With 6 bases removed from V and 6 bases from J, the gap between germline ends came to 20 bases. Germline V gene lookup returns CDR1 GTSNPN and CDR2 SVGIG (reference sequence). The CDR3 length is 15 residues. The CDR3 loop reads CACRAVGRSSGELFF. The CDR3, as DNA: TGTGCCTGTAGGGCCGTGGGACGGAGTTCCGGGGAGCTGTTTTTT.

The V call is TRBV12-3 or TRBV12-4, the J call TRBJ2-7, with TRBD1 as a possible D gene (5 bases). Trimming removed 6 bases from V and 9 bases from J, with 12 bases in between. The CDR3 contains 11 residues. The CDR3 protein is CASRRTDRQYF. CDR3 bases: TGTGCCAGCAGACGTACAGACAGGCAGTACTTC.

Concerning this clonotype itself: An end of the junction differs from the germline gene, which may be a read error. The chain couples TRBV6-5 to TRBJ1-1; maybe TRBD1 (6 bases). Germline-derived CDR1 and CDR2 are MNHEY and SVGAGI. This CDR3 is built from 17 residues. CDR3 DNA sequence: TGTGCCAGCAGTTACGAGCCCGGGGGCTTGTCGAACACTGTAGCTTTCTTT. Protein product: CASSYEPGGLSNTVAFF.

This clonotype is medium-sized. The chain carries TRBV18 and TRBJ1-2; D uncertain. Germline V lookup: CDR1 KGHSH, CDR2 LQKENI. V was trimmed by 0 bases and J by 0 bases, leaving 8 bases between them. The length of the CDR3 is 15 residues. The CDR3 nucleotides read TGTGCCAGCTCACCACCGGGGATATCTAACTATGGCTACACCTTC. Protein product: CASSPPGISNYGYTF.

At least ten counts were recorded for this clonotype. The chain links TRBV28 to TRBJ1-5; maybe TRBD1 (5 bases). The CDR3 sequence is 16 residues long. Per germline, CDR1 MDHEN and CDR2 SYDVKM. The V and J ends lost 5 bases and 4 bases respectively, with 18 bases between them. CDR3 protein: CASSLIQGGGNQPQHF. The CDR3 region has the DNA TGTGCCAGCAGTCTGATTCAGGGAGGAGGAAATCAGCCCCAGCATTTT.

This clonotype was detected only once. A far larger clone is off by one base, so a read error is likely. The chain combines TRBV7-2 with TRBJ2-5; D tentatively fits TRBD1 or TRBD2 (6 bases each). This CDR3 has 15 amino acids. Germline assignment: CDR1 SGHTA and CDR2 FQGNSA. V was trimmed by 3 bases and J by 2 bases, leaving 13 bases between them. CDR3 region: CASSFNVGGQETQYF. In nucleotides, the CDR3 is TGTGCCAGCAGCTTTAACGTAGGGGGGCAAGAGACCCAGTACTTC.